The subject of this entry is one T cell receptor (beta chain). Its antigen is unknown. Blood got drawn at baseline, again on cycle 4 day 1, and then on cycle 7 day 1. With 0 bases clipped from V and 8 bases from J, the junction kept 15 bases outside the gene matches. There are 19 residues in the CDR3. CDR1 and CDR2 from the germline V gene are LGHNA and YNFKEQ. Data came from immunoSEQ multiplex PCR; TCRdb stores just in-frame clones and leaves some out. Of tens of thousands of clones listed, roughly 90% are singletons. The data stem from a study of OX40 agonist ivuxolimab in advanced cancers. Study overall: Partial responses were achieved by three patients, one with hepatocellular carcinoma and two with cutaneous melanoma. Regarding the study as a whole: Antigen specificity was not determined for the expanded peripheral T cells. Among the lowest levels of clonal expansion were found in partial responders at 0.1-3.0 mg/kg.

The TCR sequence derives from an adult with an advanced solid tumor such as melanoma, head and neck, liver or kidney cancer. The sample was CD4+ or CD8+ T cells sorted from blood, taken in a trial of the OX40 agonist ivuxolimab. J is TRBJ2-1 and V is TRBV4-2; 11 bases match TRBD2. This chain's CDR3 is CASSQEGRHVLAGGDEQFF. The CDR3 nucleotides read TGTGCCAGCAGCCAAGAAGGTCGGCATGTGCTAGCGGGAGGCGATGAGCAGTTCTTC.